This record concerns one TCR beta chain sequence. One entry per CDR3 protein, called by TCRdb with MiXCR from the 5' RACE reads. The profile shows a few hundred thousand distinct CDR3 sequences, around an eighth of them singletons. This sample was included in a study of identical twins. This CDR3 spans 15 amino acids. Germline CDR1 is SGHRS and CDR2 is YFSETQ. With 4 bases removed from V and 3 bases from J, the gap between germline ends came to 13 bases. Separately, the same data were catalogued under a study of yellow fever vaccine responses in identical twins.

The TCR sequence derives from a woman aged 18-30 years in good health. The sample was CD4+ T cells sorted from blood. V usage is TRBV5-1 and J usage is TRBJ2-2, with D maybe TRBD1 (6 bases). The CDR3 spells CASSHGQFYTGELFF. Here the CDR3 DNA reads TGCGCCAGCAGCCATGGACAGTTCTACACCGGGGAGCTGTTTTTT.